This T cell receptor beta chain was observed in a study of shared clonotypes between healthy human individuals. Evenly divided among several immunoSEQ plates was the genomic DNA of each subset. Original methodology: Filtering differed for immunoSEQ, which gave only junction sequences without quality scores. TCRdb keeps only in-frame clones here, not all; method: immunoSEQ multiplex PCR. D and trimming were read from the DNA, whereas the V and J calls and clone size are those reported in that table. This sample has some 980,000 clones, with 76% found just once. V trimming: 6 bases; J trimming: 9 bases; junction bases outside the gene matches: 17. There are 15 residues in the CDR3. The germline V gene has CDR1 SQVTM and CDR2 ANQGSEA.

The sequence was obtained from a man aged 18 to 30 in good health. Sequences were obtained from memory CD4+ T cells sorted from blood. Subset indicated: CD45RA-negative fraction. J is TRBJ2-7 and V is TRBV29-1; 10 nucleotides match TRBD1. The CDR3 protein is CSVDARTGGRGGQYF. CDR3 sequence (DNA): TGCAGCGTCGACGCCAGGACAGGGGGACGCGGTGGGCAGTACTTC.